This T cell receptor beta chain is drawn from a study of read filtering for tumor transcriptome and immune sequencing. Study overall: R-ISS stage counts were roughly eight for I, more than 15 for II, 6 or 7 for III. Transcriptome libraries were built from DNase-treated RNA. TCR-mapped reads were about 4 to 11 million with IR-seq versus roughly 85 to 1,300 with RNA-seq.

The table lists this clonotype with many counts. From about 0.4 ug of RNA, a library with molecular barcoded alpha/delta and beta/gamma adaptors was made. TCRdb processed the reads anew with MiXCR; each CDR3 protein has one entry. The table records over 40,000 distinct CDR3 sequences, about an eighth of them present only once. Trimming shortened V by 8 bases and J by 4 bases, and 29 bases separated the two germline ends. The CDR3 is 18 amino acids. In germline, CDR1 is MNHEY, CDR2 SVGEGT. The V and J genes are TRBV6-2 or TRBV6-3 and TRBJ2-5; D possibly matches TRBD1 or TRBD2 (5 bases each). The clonotype comes from a donor aged 40 or older with multiple myeloma. Source material: a population of CD138-negative cells sorted from bone marrow. CDR3 sequence reads: CASRPHLGAGFRGETQYF. In DNA, the CDR3 is TGTGCCAGCCGCCCACACCTCGGGGCGGGCTTTAGAGGAGAGACCCAGTACTTC.